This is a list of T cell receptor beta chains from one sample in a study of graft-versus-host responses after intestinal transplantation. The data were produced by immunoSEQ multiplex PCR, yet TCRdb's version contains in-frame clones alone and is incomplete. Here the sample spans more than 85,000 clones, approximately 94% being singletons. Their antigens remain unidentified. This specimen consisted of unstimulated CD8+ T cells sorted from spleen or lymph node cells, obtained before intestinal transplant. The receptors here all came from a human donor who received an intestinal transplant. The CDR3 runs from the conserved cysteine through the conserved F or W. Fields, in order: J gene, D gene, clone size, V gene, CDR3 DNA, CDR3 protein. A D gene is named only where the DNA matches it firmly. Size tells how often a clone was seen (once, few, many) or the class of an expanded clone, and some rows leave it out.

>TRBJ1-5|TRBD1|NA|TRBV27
TGTGCCAGCAGTAGGACAGGGCCTTATAGCAATCAGCCCCAGCATTTT
CASSRTGPYSNQPQHF
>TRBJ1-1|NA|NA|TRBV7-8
TGTGCCAGCAGCTTAGCGAACAGGAAAGGTGCTTTCTTT
CASSLANRKGAFF
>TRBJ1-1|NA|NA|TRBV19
TGTGCCAGTAGTTGGCAGGAGAACACTGAAGCTTTCTTT
CASSWQENTEAFF
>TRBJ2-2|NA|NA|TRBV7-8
TGTGCCAGCAGCTTAGCGCAGACAGCCACCGGGGAGCTGTTTTTT
CASSLAQTATGELFF
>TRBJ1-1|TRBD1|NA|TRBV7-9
TGTGCCAGCAGCCATCCGGGACAGGGGATGAACACTGAAGCTTTCTTT
CASSHPGQGMNTEAFF
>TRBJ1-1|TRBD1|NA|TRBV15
TGTGCCACCAGCAGAGATTCGGTCAGGGGGCTAAAGAACACTGAAGCTTTCTTT
CATSRDSVRGLKNTEAFF
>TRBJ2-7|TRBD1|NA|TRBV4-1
TGCGCCAGCGCCTCGGGACAGGGGGCCTACGAGCAGTACTTC
CASASGQGAYEQYF
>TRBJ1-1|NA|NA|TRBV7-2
TGTGCCAGCAGCTTATATGCTCCGACAGTTGAAGCTTTCTTT
CASSLYAPTVEAFF
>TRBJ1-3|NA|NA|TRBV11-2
TGTGCCAGCAGCTTAGCCCTCTCTGGAAACACCATATATTTT
CASSLALSGNTIYF
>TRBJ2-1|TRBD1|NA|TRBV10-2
TGCGCCAGCAGTCCCGGGACAGGGGGCGCGGGTGAGCAGTTCTTC
CASSPGTGGAGEQFF
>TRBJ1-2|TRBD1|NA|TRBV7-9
TGTGCCAGCAGCTCCGGCACAGGGGGTCTTGTGTATGGCTACACCTTC
CASSSGTGGLVYGYTF
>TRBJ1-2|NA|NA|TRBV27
TGTGCCAGCAGTTTAAAGGGGAGGGGTGGCTACACCTTC
CASSLKGRGGYTF
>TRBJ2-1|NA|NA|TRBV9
TGTGCCAGCAGCGTAGAAACGGGGGGCCGATACAATGAGCAGTTCTTC
CASSVETGGRYNEQFF
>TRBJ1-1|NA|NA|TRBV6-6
TGTGCCGGACGGGGTTTATCTGGGAACACTGAAGCTTTCTTT
CAGRGLSGNTEAFF
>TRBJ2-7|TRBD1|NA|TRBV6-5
TGTGCCAGCAGTTGGGGACAGGGAGGCGAGCAGTACTTC
CASSWGQGGEQYF
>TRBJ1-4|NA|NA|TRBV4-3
TGCGCCAGCAGCCAAGGCGCAGGGCCTGGGACTAATGAAAAACTGTTTTTT
CASSQGAGPGTNEKLFF
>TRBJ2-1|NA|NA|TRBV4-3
TGCGCCAGCAGCCAAGAAGTTACGGTCAATGAGCAGTTCTTC
CASSQEVTVNEQFF
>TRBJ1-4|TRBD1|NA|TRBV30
TGTGCCTGGAGTGTAGATGGACAGGGTTGGGGTGAAAAACTGTTTTTT
CAWSVDGQGWGEKLFF
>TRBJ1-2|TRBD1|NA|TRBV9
TGTGCCAGCAGCCCGACGACAGGGTGGATCTATGGCTACACCTTC
CASSPTTGWIYGYTF
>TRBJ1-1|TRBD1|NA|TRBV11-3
TGTGCCAGCAGCCCAGGGGGCTCGGCTTTCTTT
CASSPGGSAFF
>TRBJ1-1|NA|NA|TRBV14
TGTGCCAGCAGCCAAGCAGCCGGGACACTGAACACTGAAGCTTTCTTT
CASSQAAGTLNTEAFF
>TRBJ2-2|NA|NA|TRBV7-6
TGTGCCAGCAGCTTGGGAGGGGGCACCGGGGAGCTGTTTTTT
CASSLGGGTGELFF
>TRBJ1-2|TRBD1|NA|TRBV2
TGTGCCAGCAGTGGCCCGGGACAGTTTTTCTTGGGCTACACCTTC
CASSGPGQFFLGYTF
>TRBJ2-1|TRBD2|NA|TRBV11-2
TGTGCCAGCAGCTTAAATGGTCTAGCGGGGGTCTACAATGAGCAGTTCTTC
CASSLNGLAGVYNEQFF
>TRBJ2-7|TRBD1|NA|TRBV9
TGTGCCAGCAGCATGTTTTCCGGGACAGTCCGTTCCGAGCAGTACTTC
CASSMFSGTVRSEQYF
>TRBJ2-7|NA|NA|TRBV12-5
TGTGCTAGTGGTTTGGGTGGGGGCGCACTCTACGAGCAGTACTTC
CASGLGGGALYEQYF
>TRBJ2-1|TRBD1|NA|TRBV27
TGTGCCAGCATAGTGGAACCAGGGGGTGTCGAGCAGTTCTTC
CASIVEPGGVEQFF
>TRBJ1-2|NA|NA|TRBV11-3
TGTGCCAGCAGCTTAGGTACAGGCTACACCTTC
CASSLGTGYTF
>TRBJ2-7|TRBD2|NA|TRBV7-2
TGTGCCAGCGGAGAGACTAGCATGCACGAGCAGTACTTC
CASGETSMHEQYF
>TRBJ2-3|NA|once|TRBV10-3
TGTGCCATCAGTGAGTCTCAGCGCATCACAGATACGCAGTATTTT
CAISESQRITDTQYF
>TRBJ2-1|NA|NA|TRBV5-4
TGTGCCAGCAGCTTACATCCAGGGGACAATGAGCAGTTCTTC
CASSLHPGDNEQFF
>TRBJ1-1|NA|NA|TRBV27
TGTGCCAGCAGTTCCGGAGGGATGGGCACTGAAGCTTTCTTT
CASSSGGMGTEAFF
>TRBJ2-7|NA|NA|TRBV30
TGTGCCTGGAGGAACCTCACAACCCCCTACGAGCAGTACTTC
CAWRNLTTPYEQYF
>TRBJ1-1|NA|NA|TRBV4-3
TGCGCCAGCAGCCAAGATATGGCATCTGAAGCTTTCTTT
CASSQDMASEAFF
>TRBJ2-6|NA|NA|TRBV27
TGTGCCAGCAGTTTGGAGGGGTTTGGAGCTGGGGCCAACGTCCTGACTTTC
CASSLEGFGAGANVLTF
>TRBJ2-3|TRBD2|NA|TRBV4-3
TGCGCCAGCAGTCTAGCGGGGAGCACAGATACGCAGTATTTT
CASSLAGSTDTQYF
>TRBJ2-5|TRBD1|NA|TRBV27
TGTGCCAGCAGTCCAATCAGGGGGTTACGAGAGACCCAGTACTTC
CASSPIRGLRETQYF
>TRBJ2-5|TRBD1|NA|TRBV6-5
TGTGCCAGCAGTTACTCCGCAGGGGGAGAGACCCAGTACTTC
CASSYSAGGETQYF
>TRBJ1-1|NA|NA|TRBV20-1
TGCAGTGCTATACGAGGGATCGAAGCTTTCTTT
CSAIRGIEAFF
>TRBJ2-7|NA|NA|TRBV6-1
TGTGCCACGTCCGGGACATCCTACGAGCAGTACTTC
CATSGTSYEQYF
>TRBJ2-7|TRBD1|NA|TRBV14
TGTGCCAGCAGCCAAGGGACAGGTTATCATCCCTACGAGCAGTACTTC
CASSQGTGYHPYEQYF